This TCR beta chain comes out of a study of post-analysis software for immune sequencing data. The germline gives CDR1 SGHRS, CDR2 YFSETQ. After removal of 0 bases from V and 8 bases from J, the junction contained 7 bases not matched to a gene. This CDR3 comprises 15 residues. This clonotype is medium-sized by share. Its antigen is undetermined. Study results and limitations: Five TRBV segments appeared more often in patients than in controls, and TRBV5-6, TRBV5-1 and TRBV20-1 were among these.

Tagging with unique molecular identifiers was a feature of the TCR beta cDNA libraries. Using its own MiXCR run on the PCR reads, TCRdb lists one record per CDR3 protein. Found here are 350,000 to 500,000 distinct CDR3 sequences, approximately 38% of them singletons; the top ten hold 6% to 9%. Input material: blood. J is TRBJ2-1 and V is TRBV5-1; the match to TRBD2 covers 8 bases. The clonotype comes from a girl under 10 years old with multiple sclerosis. CDR3: CASSLEVAGRDEQFF. In DNA, the CDR3 is TGCGCCAGCAGCTTGGAGGTAGCGGGGAGGGATGAGCAGTTCTTC. Filled out from reference TRBV5-1 and TRBJ2-1, the complete variable domain reads KAGVTQTPRYLIKTRGQQVTLSCSPISGHRSVSWYQQTPGQGLQFLFEYFSETQRNKGNFPGRFSGRQFSNSRSEMNVSTLELGDSALYLCASSLEVAGRDEQFFGPGTRLTVL.